This T cell receptor (beta chain) was sequenced in a study of T cell responses to AZD1222 COVID-19 vaccine. Repertoires were generated with immunoSEQ multiplex PCR, while TCRdb's copy carries only in-frame clones and drops some. The table records under 100,000 clones, approximately 91% of them present only once. Trimming took off 4 bases at V and 4 bases at J, with 10 bases between the two ends. The germline CDR1 and CDR2 sequences are SGHVS and FQNEAQ. CDR3 size: 13 residues. This clonotype was obtained from an adult in good health. The rearrangement links TRBV7-8 to TRBJ2-5, with D possibly matching TRBD1 (6 bases). The sample consisted of peripheral blood, taken on day 0 of AZD1222 vaccination. The chain's CDR3 is CASSSGAGETQYF. The CDR3 bases are TGTGCCAGCAGCTCAGGGGCGGGAGAGACCCAGTACTTC.